One and the same sample provided the 26 T cell receptor beta chains below, sequenced in a study of early T cells in non-severe SARS-CoV-2 infection. TCRdb re-analysed the 5' RACE reads in MiXCR, keeping a single row per CDR3 protein. The data contain tens of thousands of distinct CDR3 sequences, approximately 10% of them singletons. Sequencing was done on a sample of whole blood. The origin of the receptors is an adult who was a healthcare worker with PCR-confirmed SARS-CoV-2 infection or an uninfected control (not recorded which).

This clonotype was observed many times. The rearrangement uses TRBV6-6 and TRBJ2-1, with 7 bases identical to TRBD2. This CDR3 has 15 amino acids. With V trimmed by 6 bases and J by 2 bases, 7 bases remained unmatched. CDR1 is MNHNY, CDR2 SVGAGI, per germline (reference sequence). CDR3 region: CASRDLAEPYNEQFF. CDR3 in DNA: TGTGCCAGCAGGGACCTAGCGGAACCCTACAATGAGCAGTTCTTC.

This clonotype occurred many times. The chain couples TRBV3-1 to TRBJ1-2; 8 nucleotides line up with TRBD1. The CDR3 runs 15 residues. V lost 2 bases and J lost 5; bases outside the gene matches: 7. CDR1 is LGHDT, CDR2 YNNKEL, per germline (reference sequence). This chain's CDR3 is CASSQLSTGGYGYTF. DNA of the CDR3: TGTGCCAGCAGCCAACTTTCCACAGGGGGATATGGCTACACCTTC.

The CDR3 sequence is CSVDPTGNTEAFF. The DNA of the CDR3 is TGCAGCGTTGATCCCACAGGGAACACTGAAGCTTTCTTT. This chain joins TRBV29-1 and TRBJ1-1; D perhaps matches TRBD1 (5 bases). Germline-derived CDR1 and CDR2 are SQVTM and ANQGSEA. The CDR3 runs to 13 residues. V lost 3 bases and J 1 base, leaving 9 bases between the germline ends. Combining the CDR3 with reference TRBV29-1 and TRBJ1-1 gives the whole variable domain SAVISQKPSRDICQRGTSLTIQCQVDSQVTMMFWYRQQPGQSLTLIATANQGSEATYESGFVIDKFPISRPNLTFSTLTVSNMSPEDSSIYLCSVDPTGNTEAFFGQGTRLTVV.

In its sample, this clonotype was seen a few times. The chain employs TRBV29-1 and TRBJ2-1; D ambiguous. Germline values: CDR1 SQVTM, CDR2 ANQGSEA. The CDR3 contains 13 residues. Trimming pared 4 bases from V and 5 bases from J, leaving 12 bases between. CDR3 in amino acids: CSVATAIHNEQFF. The CDR3 DNA sequence: TGCAGCGTTGCAACGGCGATTCACAATGAGCAGTTCTTC.

The J gene is TRBJ1-3, the V gene TRBV29-1; no firm D call. Germline values: CDR1 SQVTM, CDR2 ANQGSEA. The ends were cut back, 2 bases at V and 0 bases at J, with 5 bases in the middle. The CDR3 runs 13 residues. The DNA of the CDR3 is TGCAGCGTTGAACGAAACTCTGGAAACACCATATATTTT. This translates into CSVERNSGNTIYF.

This clonotype was seen ten or more times. The gene calls are TRBV28 and TRBJ1-1; D may be TRBD1 (6 bases). With 6 bases removed from V and 11 bases from J, the gap between germline ends came to 13 bases. This CDR3 is 11 amino acids long. Germline CDR1 reads MDHEN; CDR2 reads SYDVKM. CDR3 protein: CASSKQGMAFF. The CDR3 region has the DNA TGTGCCAGCAGCAAACAGGGCATGGCTTTCTTT.

The table lists this clonotype with a few counts. The chain carries TRBV24-1 and TRBJ2-3, with D uncertain. Germline-derived CDR1 and CDR2 are KGHDR and SFDVKD. Between the trimmed V and J ends, which lost 7 bases and 2 bases, there was a span of 6 bases. This CDR3 is 12 amino acids long. The CDR3: CATSATTDTQYF. The CDR3 DNA sequence: TGTGCCACCAGCGCGACCACAGATACGCAGTATTTT.

This clonotype was recorded many times. The chain links TRBV7-8 to TRBJ1-6, with TRBD1 matching over 7 bases. The V and J ends lost 4 bases and 1 base, in that order; junction bases with no gene match: 4. The CDR3 has 16 residues. In germline, CDR1 is SGHVS, CDR2 FQNEAQ. In nucleotides, the CDR3 is TGTGCCAGCAGCTCCCAGGGGGGATCCTATAATTCACCCCTCCACTTT. Protein product: CASSSQGGSYNSPLHF.

This clonotype has a count of ten or more. This rearrangement joins TRBV20-1 to TRBJ2-6; D is possibly TRBD1 or TRBD2 (5 bases each). The CDR3 contains 15 residues. The V end was cut by 3 bases, the J end by 1 base, with 10 bases between. CDR1 DFQATT and CDR2 SNEGSKA come from the germline V gene (reference sequence). CDR3: CSARGRTSGANVLTF. The CDR3 DNA follows: TGCAGTGCTAGGGGACGTACTTCTGGGGCCAACGTCCTGACTTTC.

Worth noting for this clonotype: Since a much larger clone is just one base distant, this may be a read error. This rearrangement joins TRBV7-3 to TRBJ1-5, with D perhaps TRBD1 (5 bases). V was trimmed by 5 bases and J by 7 bases, leaving 12 bases between them. Germline CDR1 is SGHTA and CDR2 is FQGTGA. The CDR3 sequence is 13 residues long. DNA of the CDR3: TGTGCCAGCAGCCCCGAGGGGTGCCAGCCCCAGCATTTT. Translating it yields CASSPEGCQPQHF.

This clonotype showed up many times. The V and J genes are TRBV7-6 and TRBJ1-2, with D perhaps TRBD1 (6 bases). The ends were cut back, 1 base at V and 6 bases at J, with 12 bases in the middle. This CDR3 has 14 residues. Germline V gene lookup returns CDR1 SGHVS and CDR2 FNYEAQ. The CDR3 is CASSLGHGGDGYTF. The CDR3 DNA sequence: TGTGCCAGCAGCTTAGGCCACGGGGGCGATGGCTACACCTTC. The full variable domain, in which reference TRBV7-6 and TRBJ1-2 provide the parts outside the CDR3, is GAGVSQSPRYKVTKRGQDVALRCDPISGHVSLYWYRQALGQGPEFLTYFNYEAQQDKSGLPNDRFSAERPEGSISTLTIQRTEQRDSAMYRCASSLGHGGDGYTFGSGTRLTVV.

This clonotype occurred a few times. CDR3 sequence reads: CASSKIPGTNNEQFF. The CDR3 DNA reads TGTGCCAGTAGTAAGATTCCCGGGACCAACAATGAGCAGTTCTTC. This sequence joins TRBV19 and TRBJ2-1; D could derive from TRBD1 or TRBD2 (5 bases each). The CDR3 spans 15 residues. Germline lookup yields CDR1 LNHDA and CDR2 SQIVND (reference sequence). Trimming pared 4 bases from V and 5 bases from J, leaving 15 bases between.

CDR3 bases: TGTGCCAGCAGCTCCCTGCTCGAGCAGTACTTC. This sequence encodes CASSSLLEQYF. The chain links TRBV3-1 to TRBJ2-7, with D hard to call. With 5 bases removed from V and 6 bases from J, the gap between germline ends came to 8 bases. Germline V gene sequence: CDR1 LGHDT, CDR2 YNNKEL (reference sequence). The CDR3 covers 11 residues.

This clonotype occurred many times. J is TRBJ2-2 and V is TRBV29-1; 10 positions match TRBD1. Per germline, CDR1 SQVTM and CDR2 ANQGSEA. V gave up 4 bases and J gave up 0 bases; unmatched junction bases: 11. This CDR3 contains 18 residues. CDR3 sequence reads: CSVAGTGDWKANTGELFF. CDR3 nucleotides: TGCAGCGTTGCCGGGACAGGGGATTGGAAAGCGAACACCGGGGAGCTGTTTTTT.

This clonotype was counted only a few times. V and J are TRBV6-4 and TRBJ2-2; maybe TRBD1 (6 bases). Deletions cut 3 bases from V and 1 base from J, with 9 bases between. Germline lookup yields CDR1 MRHNA and CDR2 SNTAGT. The CDR3 contains 15 residues. This chain's CDR3 is CASSEQGENTGELFF. CDR3 DNA: TGTGCCAGCAGTGAACAGGGAGAGAACACCGGGGAGCTGTTTTTT.

This clonotype has ten or more counts. This sequence joins TRBV29-1 and TRBJ2-7, with TRBD1 identical over 7 bases. Germline V gene lookup returns CDR1 SQVTM and CDR2 ANQGSEA. V dropped 5 bases and J dropped 6; count of bases not matched to a gene: 7. This CDR3 comprises 12 residues. Here the CDR3 DNA reads TGCAGCGTTCAATACAGGGGTGGCGAGCAGTACTTC. This encodes CSVQYRGGEQYF.

The chain has TRBV12-3 or TRBV12-4 and TRBJ1-1; no firm D call. The CDR3 is 13 residues long. Trimming removed 3 bases at V and 1 base at J, with 6 bases between. The CDR3 loop reads CASSFDQNTEAFF. The CDR3 nucleotides read TGTGCCAGCAGTTTCGACCAGAACACTGAAGCTTTCTTT.

This clonotype was observed at least ten times. The chain uses TRBV9 and TRBJ2-5; D is perhaps TRBD1 or TRBD2 (5 bases each). The ends were cut back, 2 bases at V and 6 bases at J, with 11 bases in the middle. The CDR3 totals 13 residues. Germline V gene data show CDR1 as SGDLS and CDR2 as YYNGEE. The CDR3 is CASSVGGVQTQYF. As DNA, the CDR3 is TGTGCCAGCAGCGTTGGGGGAGTGCAGACCCAGTACTTC. Full variable domain (outside the CDR3, taken from reference TRBV9 and TRBJ2-5): DSGVTQTPKHLITATGQRVTLRCSPRSGDLSVYWYQQSLDQGLQFLIQYYNGEERAKGNILERFSAQQFPDLHSELNLSSLELGDSALYFCASSVGGVQTQYFGPGTRLLVL.

At least ten counts were recorded for this clonotype. V is TRBV24-1 and J is TRBJ2-7; 8 bases fit TRBD1. V was pared by 6 bases and J by 2 bases, with 8 bases of the junction left unmatched. CDR3 length equals 15 residues. The germline V gene has CDR1 KGHDR and CDR2 SFDVKD. The CDR3 sequence is CATSSRTGLTYEQYF. CDR3 coding DNA: TGTGCCACCAGTTCCCGGACAGGGCTTACCTACGAGCAGTACTTC.

The J gene is TRBJ2-7, the V gene TRBV4-3; D is uncertain. V was pared by 0 bases and J by 1 base, with 19 bases between. The V gene's germline CDR1 is LGHNA and CDR2 YSLEER. This CDR3 has 18 amino acids. The chain's CDR3 is CASSQDRIATGDSYEQYF. CDR3 nucleotide sequence: TGCGCCAGCAGCCAAGATCGGATAGCCACCGGAGATTCCTACGAGCAGTACTTC.

This clonotype was recorded many times. The chain recombines TRBV18 with TRBJ1-2; tentatively, D is TRBD1 (5 bases). CDR1 is KGHSH, CDR2 LQKENI, per germline. Deletions cut 3 bases from V and 6 bases from J, with 11 bases between. The CDR3 sequence is 13 residues long. CDR3 sequence reads: CASSPGQRDGYTF. The CDR3, as DNA: TGTGCCAGCTCACCCGGACAACGAGATGGCTACACCTTC.

The chain carries TRBV5-6 and TRBJ2-4; the match to TRBD2 covers 12 bases. In germline, CDR1 is SGHDT, CDR2 YYEEEE. J lost 0 bases, V lost 4 bases, and 14 bases had no gene match. CDR3 length equals 20 residues. The CDR3 DNA sequence: TGTGCCAGCAGCACCGGACTAGCGGGGAGCTCGTTTCCAGCCAAAAACATTCAGTACTTC. As protein: CASSTGLAGSSFPAKNIQYF.

This clonotype showed up just a few times. V and J are TRBV18 and TRBJ1-4, with 7 positions matching TRBD1. This CDR3 contains 15 residues. The germline CDR1 and CDR2 sequences are KGHSH and LQKENI. Germline trimming cut 3 bases from V and 5 bases from J; bases unmatched to any gene: 6. CDR3 nucleotide sequence: TGTGCCAGCTCACCCGGACAGGACGCCAATGAAAAACTGTTTTTT. Its translation is CASSPGQDANEKLFF.

There are many counts of this clonotype. The J gene is TRBJ2-1, the V gene TRBV10-3; 8 positions agree with TRBD2. The CDR3 loop spans 15 amino acids. V shed 8 bases, J shed 3 bases, and the junction held 9 bases outside the gene matches. Germline CDR1 reads ENHRY; CDR2 reads SYGVKD. CDR3 DNA sequence: TGTGCCATCTCTGGCGGGGGGCTTATCTACAATGAGCAGTTCTTC. Translating it yields CAISGGGLIYNEQFF.

This clonotype was detected many times. The chain links TRBV18 to TRBJ2-4, with TRBD2 as a possible D gene (7 bases). Trimming removed 0 bases at V and 8 bases at J, with 14 bases between. CDR1 is KGHSH, CDR2 LQKENI, per germline. This CDR3 is 15 amino acids long. CDR3 nucleotide sequence: TGTGCCAGCTCACCACCTGCTGGCGGGGGCCACATTCAGTACTTC. Residues: CASSPPAGGGHIQYF.

The CDR3 loop is CAISEFGIEKLFF. The CDR3 DNA sequence: TGTGCCATCAGTGAGTTTGGGATTGAAAAACTGTTTTTT. J is TRBJ1-4 and V is TRBV10-3, with D hard to call. The V gene lost 1 base and the J gene lost 7 bases, with 7 bases spanning the gap. The CDR3 has 13 amino acids. Germline-derived CDR1 and CDR2 are ENHRY and SYGVKD.